This is a list of T cell receptor beta chains from one sample in a study of CD8+CD57+ T cells in acquired aplastic anemia. TCRdb analysed the reads with MiXCR anew, one entry per CDR3 protein. Of hundreds of thousands of distinct CDR3 sequences listed, roughly 53% are singletons. The specimen was sorted CD4+, CD8+, or CD8+CD57+ T cells (not recorded which) from PBMCs. The receptors derive from a human donor with aplastic anemia. Each CDR3 is given with its conserved first and last residue. The D gene is left open where the match is weak. Clone size is stated in some rows and not others, as once, few, many or a class when expanded.

clone_size,j_call,d_call,v_call,cdr3_length,cdr3_nt,cdr3_aa
many,TRBJ2-7,TRBD1,TRBV5-1,14,TGCGCCAGCAGCTTGGCCGGGACAGGGCACGAGCAGTACTTC,CASSLAGTGHEQYF
-,TRBJ2-5,-,TRBV19,15,TGTGCCAGTAGGGGCAGGGGCATGGTAACAGAGACCCAGTACTTC,CASRGRGMVTETQYF
-,TRBJ2-7,-,TRBV7-3,12,TGTGCCAGCAGCTCCCCGCCGGGCCAGCAGTACTTC,CASSSPPGQQYF
many,TRBJ2-7,-,TRBV5-8,16,TGTGCCAGCAGCTTGCATCAGGACGGTGTCTCCTACGAGCAGTACTTC,CASSLHQDGVSYEQYF
-,TRBJ2-5,TRBD1,TRBV19,13,TGTGCCAGTAGTCAACAGGGGGTTGGGACCCAGTACTTC,CASSQQGVGTQYF
-,TRBJ2-7,-,TRBV2,13,TGTGCCAGCAGTGAAAATCCCTGGAGACCTCAGTACTTC,CASSENPWRPQYF
many,TRBJ1-1,-,TRBV2,17,TGTGCCAGCAGTGAAGTGTTCCGGGCCAATCGTGGTGCTGAAGCTTTCTTT,CASSEVFRANRGAEAFF
-,TRBJ1-2,TRBD1,TRBV7-3,14,TGTGCCAGCAGCACCGGGACAGGGACGGGTGGCTACACCTTC,CASSTGTGTGGYTF
many,TRBJ1-1,-,TRBV7-6,14,TGTGCCAGCAGCCCCGGGCTAAACCCCACTGAAGCTTTCTTT,CASSPGLNPTEAFF
-,TRBJ2-1,-,TRBV25-1,18,TGTGCCAGCAGTGCCCCGGCTGTGACCGCTAGCTCCTACAATGAGCAGTTCTTC,CASSAPAVTASSYNEQFF
-,TRBJ2-5,TRBD2,TRBV7-2,17,TGTGCCAGCAGCTTAACCGGGACTAGCGGGGGGCCAGAGACCCAGTACTTC,CASSLTGTSGGPETQYF
-,TRBJ2-1,TRBD2,TRBV7-9,14,TGTGCCAGCAGCTCGGGACTAGCGGGGATAGAGCAGTTCTTC,CASSSGLAGIEQFF
-,TRBJ2-1,-,TRBV6-5,15,TGTGCCAGCAGGCAAAACCGGGACACCTTCAATGAGCAGTTCTTC,CASRQNRDTFNEQFF
-,TRBJ2-7,-,TRBV25-1,13,TGTGCCAGCATTCCGGCGACAGATTACGAGCAGTACTTC,CASIPATDYEQYF
many,TRBJ1-5,-,TRBV18,13,TGTGCCAGCTCAACAGGGTCCAATCAGCCCCAGCATTTT,CASSTGSNQPQHF
-,TRBJ1-2,TRBD1,TRBV28,14,TGTGCCAGCACCGCTCAGGGGGCGCGCTATGGCTACATCTTC,CASTAQGARYGYIF
-,TRBJ2-1,-,TRBV7-2,12,TGTGCCAGCAGCTTGGTGAGCGGACTTCAGTTCTTC,CASSLVSGLQFF
many,TRBJ2-5,-,TRBV7-2,13,TGTGCCAGCAGCTTGGGACTGGAAGAGACCCAGTACTTC,CASSLGLEETQYF
many,TRBJ2-3,TRBD1,TRBV4-1,14,TGCGCCAGCAGCCGACAGGGTGTCGCAGATACGCAGTATTTT,CASSRQGVADTQYF
many,TRBJ2-3,-,TRBV18,12,TGTGCCAGCTCACAGGGCAAAGATACGCAGTATTTT,CASSQGKDTQYF
-,TRBJ2-6,-,TRBV15,12,TGTGCCACCAGCAGAGGGGACAACGTCCTGACTTTC,CATSRGDNVLTF
-,TRBJ2-7,TRBD2,TRBV19,16,TGTGCCAGTAGAGGACTAGCGGGCGGCCATGTCTCCGAGCAGTACTTC,CASRGLAGGHVSEQYF
many,TRBJ2-7,-,TRBV20-1,15,TGCAGTGCTACACCGGGACGGCTTACTTCCTACGAGCAGTACTTC,CSATPGRLTSYEQYF
-,TRBJ2-5,-,TRBV9,13,TGTGCCAGCAGCGGCGGGGAATCGGAGACCCAGTACTTC,CASSGGESETQYF
many,TRBJ2-7,-,TRBV7-8,17,TGTGCCAGCAGCTTAGGGACCGGGGGATATTTCTCCTACGAGCAGTACTTC,CASSLGTGGYFSYEQYF
-,TRBJ1-1,-,TRBV19,14,TGTGCCAGTAGTATCAGCGACGGGTACACTGAAGCTTTCTTT,CASSISDGYTEAFF
-,TRBJ1-4,TRBD1,TRBV6-1,12,TGTGCCAGCAGGGACAGGGATGAAAAACTGTTTTTT,CASRDRDEKLFF
many,TRBJ1-5,-,TRBV20-1,15,TGCAGTGTACTACCGGGACGGAGCTCAGGACAGCCCCAGCATTTT,CSVLPGRSSGQPQHF
-,TRBJ1-1,-,TRBV28,14,TGTGCCAGCAGTGTCGTAGGGTGGGACACTGAAGCTTTCTTT,CASSVVGWDTEAFF
-,TRBJ1-2,-,TRBV19,14,TGTGCCAGTAGCAACCCGGGGGGCAGCTATGGCTACACCTTC,CASSNPGGSYGYTF
once,TRBJ1-6,-,TRBV25-1,15,TGTGCCAGCACCGGTATTGGGCACGCCAATGCACCCCTCCACTTT,CASTGIGHANAPLHF
-,TRBJ2-6,TRBD1,TRBV24-1,18,TGTGCCACCAGTGATCCGAGGACAGGGGAGTCAGGGGCCAACGTCCTGACTTTC,CATSDPRTGESGANVLTF
many,TRBJ1-3,-,TRBV7-8,14,TGTGCCAGCAGCTTCACACTTACTGGAAACACCATATATTTT,CASSFTLTGNTIYF
-,TRBJ2-2,-,TRBV18,14,TGTGCCAGCTCATCAGGCGGGTCCACCGGGGAGCTGTTTTTT,CASSSGGSTGELFF
few,TRBJ1-3,-,TRBV28,17,TGTGCCAGCAGTTCTCCAATCGGGGGGTACTCTGGAAACACCATATATTTT,CASSSPIGGYSGNTIYF
many,TRBJ2-1,-,TRBV6-5,16,TGTGCCAGCAGCCAGGGGGGCGGAAACGGTCAGGATGAGCAGTTCTTC,CASSQGGGNGQDEQFF
many,TRBJ2-7,TRBD1,TRBV20-1,17,TGCAGTGCTAGAGGGGTCGGGACAGGGGGTCCCTCCTACGAGCAGTACTTC,CSARGVGTGGPSYEQYF
many,TRBJ1-1,TRBD1,TRBV2,14,TGTGCCAGCAGTTTCGGACAGGGAGAGACTGAAGCTTTCTTT,CASSFGQGETEAFF
-,TRBJ2-7,-,TRBV6-5,15,TGTGCCAGCAGTTATGGGGGGACCCACTCCTACGAGCAGTACTTC,CASSYGGTHSYEQYF
-,TRBJ2-7,TRBD1,TRBV30,13,TGTGCCTGGGGGACAGGCAGCTCCTACGAGCAGTACTTC,CAWGTGSSYEQYF
-,TRBJ2-5,-,TRBV5-1,14,TGCGCCACCTCTAGTTTGGGGAACCAAGAGACCCAGTACTTC,CATSSLGNQETQYF
many,TRBJ1-2,-,TRBV12-3/TRBV12-4,13,TGTGCCAGCAGTCCCGACCCTCGGAGCGGCTACACCTTC,CASSPDPRSGYTF
-,TRBJ1-1,-,TRBV19,13,TGTGCCAGTAGTATTGATTGGGACACTGAAGCTTTCTTT,CASSIDWDTEAFF
-,TRBJ2-5,TRBD2,TRBV2,15,TGTGCCAGCAGTGCAGGGTGGCGGGGGGGTGAGACCCAGTACTTC,CASSAGWRGGETQYF
-,TRBJ1-1,-,TRBV20-1,12,TGCAGTGCTCGGGTGGGGGTCACTGAAGCTTTCTTT,CSARVGVTEAFF
few,TRBJ2-7,-,TRBV7-2,12,TGTGCCAGCAGCTTAGTCCCGCACGAGCAGTACTTC,CASSLVPHEQYF
many,TRBJ2-1,-,TRBV11-2,14,TGTGCCAGCAGGCCCGGGACACCCGGAGATGAGCAGTTCTTC,CASRPGTPGDEQFF
-,TRBJ2-5,-,TRBV18,14,TGTGCCAGCTCTTCCCAGGGCCGGATCGAGACCCAGTACTTC,CASSSQGRIETQYF
-,TRBJ2-2,TRBD1,TRBV9,17,TGTGCCAGCAGCGTAGGGACAGGGAACGCGAACACCGGGGAGCTGTTTTTT,CASSVGTGNANTGELFF
-,TRBJ1-1,-,TRBV9,15,TGTGCCAGCACACCCCGCACGGGGAGGCAGACTGAAGCTTTCTTT,CASTPRTGRQTEAFF
-,TRBJ1-2,-,TRBV2,11,TGTGCCAGCAGCCCCCTCTATGGCTACACCTTC,CASSPLYGYTF
-,TRBJ2-7,-,TRBV7-3,14,TGTGCCAGCAGCTTAGGGGCAGGGAAATACGAGCAGTACTTC,CASSLGAGKYEQYF
-,TRBJ2-3,TRBD1,TRBV19,16,TGTGCCAGTAGCCCCTCCCACAGGGGAATGATGGATACGCAGTATTTT,CASSPSHRGMMDTQYF
few,TRBJ2-1,-,TRBV6-1,15,TGTGCCAGCAGCGCCGACAGAGCACCGACCAATGAGCAGTTCTTC,CASSADRAPTNEQFF
once,TRBJ1-5,TRBD1,TRBV10-3,16,TGTGCCATCAGAGGAACAGGGGGGAAGAGCAATCAGCCCCAGCATTTT,CAIRGTGGKSNQPQHF
-,TRBJ1-1,-,TRBV5-4,12,TGTGCCAGCAGCTTAATGGCAGCTGAAGCTTTCTTT,CASSLMAAEAFF
many,TRBJ1-6,-,TRBV27,15,TGTGCCAGCAGTTTGTCGCAGATAAATAATTCACCCCTCCACTTT,CASSLSQINNSPLHF
-,TRBJ2-1,-,TRBV6-6,13,TGTGCCAGCAGTTACTCTTTGAGCAATGAGCAGTTCTTC,CASSYSLSNEQFF
-,TRBJ1-1,TRBD1,TRBV7-2,15,TGTGCCAGCAGCTTAGTAACAGGGGAACCCACTGAAGCTTTCTTT,CASSLVTGEPTEAFF